Shown below are 5 T cell receptor beta chains from a single sample sequenced in a study of shared clonotypes between healthy human individuals. Clones were read by immunoSEQ multiplex PCR, and TCRdb kept only the in-frame ones, dropping some. Of about 320,000 clones listed, roughly 91% are singletons. The material sequenced was memory CD8+ T cells sorted from blood. Regarding subset: CD45RO+ cells pooled with CCR7-negative TemRA cells. These receptors were collected from a man aged 18 to 29 in good health.

This chain connects TRBV4-3 to TRBJ2-1, with a weak D call TRBD1 (5 bases). The CDR3 runs to 16 residues. The germline V and J ends were trimmed by 0 bases and 5 bases, with 14 bases remaining between them. CDR1 is LGHNA and CDR2 is YSLEER in the germline V gene. The CDR3 reads CASSQDGWGSNNEQFF. CDR3 DNA sequence: TGCGCCAGCAGCCAAGATGGGTGGGGCAGTAACAATGAGCAGTTCTTC.

The CDR3 sequence is CASSLIDRRNTEAFF. The CDR3, as DNA: TGTGCCAGCAGCTTGATCGACAGGAGGAACACTGAAGCTTTCTTT. The chain joins TRBV7-2 to TRBJ1-1; TRBD1 is a possible D gene (6 bases). CDR3 size: 15 residues. Trimming left V 3 bases short and J 1 base short, with 12 bases between. Per germline, CDR1 SGHTA and CDR2 FQGNSA.

This clone showed up just a few times. This sequence joins TRBV29-1 and TRBJ1-1; the match to TRBD1 covers 9 bases. This CDR3 spans 13 amino acids. Germline lookup yields CDR1 SQVTM and CDR2 ANQGSEA. V was clipped by 4 bases and J by 4 bases; unmatched bases: 4. CDR3 sequence: CSVGQGEFTEAFF. The DNA for the CDR3 is TGCAGCGTTGGACAGGGGGAATTCACTGAAGCTTTCTTT.

This chain uses TRBV4-1 with TRBJ2-1; 12 nucleotides line up with TRBD2. Unmatched junction bases numbered 9, after V lost 0 bases and J lost 12 bases. The CDR3 is 16 residues long. Germline assignment: CDR1 MGHRA and CDR2 YSYEKL. For the CDR3, the DNA is TGCGCCAGCAGCCAAGAGTCTAGCGGGAGGGCCCTCGGGCAGTTCTTC. Its translation: CASSQESSGRALGQFF.

This chain uses TRBV6-1 with TRBJ2-1; D is ambiguous. The CDR3 contains 15 residues. The germline V and J ends were trimmed by 3 bases and 0 bases, with 9 bases remaining between them. The germline gives CDR1 MNHNS, CDR2 SASEGT. For the CDR3, the DNA is TGTGCCAGCAGTGAGGACCCTAGCTCCTACAATGAGCAGTTCTTC. Residues: CASSEDPSSYNEQFF.